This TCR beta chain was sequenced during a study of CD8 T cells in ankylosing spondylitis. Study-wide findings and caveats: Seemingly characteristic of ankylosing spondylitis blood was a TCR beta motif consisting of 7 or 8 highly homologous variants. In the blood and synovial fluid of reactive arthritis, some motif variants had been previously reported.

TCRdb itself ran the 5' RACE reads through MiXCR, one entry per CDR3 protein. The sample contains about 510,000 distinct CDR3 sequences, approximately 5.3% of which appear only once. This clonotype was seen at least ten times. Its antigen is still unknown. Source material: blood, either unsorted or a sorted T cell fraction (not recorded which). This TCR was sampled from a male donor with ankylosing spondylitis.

CDR3 amino acids: CAISRYETYEQYF. The CDR3 DNA follows: TGTGCCATCAGTCGATACGAGACCTACGAGCAGTACTTC. The J gene is TRBJ2-7, the V gene TRBV10-3; no definite D call. Trimming removed 5 bases from V and 2 bases from J, with 10 bases in between. CDR1 ENHRY and CDR2 SYGVKD come from the germline V gene. This CDR3 region has 13 residues.